The entry below describes one TCR beta chain. The data stem from a study of blood T cell repertoires in COVID-19. Study in general: T cells, B-cell-depleted T cells, or PBMCs supplied cDNA or gDNA.

Authors' analysis steps: By means of reference gene primer amplification, nucleated cell counts were estimated. TCRdb keeps only in-frame clones here, not all; method: immunoSEQ multiplex PCR. Clone size and V and J calls were adopted from that table, with D and trimming inferred from the DNA. The sample consists of approximately 76,000 clones, around 79% of them appearing once. The specimen sequenced was peripheral blood. This clonotype was sampled from a man aged 50 or older with acute or convalescent COVID-19.

CDR3 DNA: TGTGCCACCAGTGTGACAGGGGGCGTTTGGACTGAAGCTTTCTTT. Amino acids: CATSVTGGVWTEAFF. The chain is built from TRBV24-1 and TRBJ1-1; 10 nucleotides match TRBD1. The V gene's germline CDR1 is KGHDR and CDR2 SFDVKD. The V segment lost 5 bases and the J segment 5 bases; nucleotides outside the gene matches: 7. This CDR3 comprises 15 residues.